These 26 T cell receptor beta chains came from one sample sequenced in a study of blood T cell repertoires in COVID-19. Produced via immunoSEQ multiplex PCR; TCRdb's table is partial and in-frame only. Here the sample spans approximately 190,000 clones, approximately 82% being singletons. The sequenced sample consisted of PBMCs or T cells enriched from blood (not recorded which). The receptors shown here come from an older woman with acute COVID-19.

This clone was observed a few times. The V gene is TRBV18, the J gene TRBJ1-6, with TRBD1 matching over 7 bases. This CDR3 region has 15 residues. Germline CDR1 reads KGHSH; CDR2 reads LQKENI. J was trimmed by 8 bases and V by 3 bases; bases with no gene match: 7. CDR3 nucleotide sequence: TGTGCCAGCTCACCTCGACAGGGCCTAGATTCACCCCTCCACTTT. Its translation: CASSPRQGLDSPLHF.

On this clone itself: Just one base apart from a much larger clone, this may be a read error. The gene calls are TRBV5-1 and TRBJ1-2; 8 bases align to TRBD1. Germline V gives CDR1 SGHRS, CDR2 YFSETQ. This CDR3 spans 14 amino acids. Trimming cost V 4 bases and J 2 bases; bases outside gene matches: 4. CDR3 sequence (DNA): TGCGCCAGCAGCCCGGGACAGGAGAACTATGGCTACACCTTC. The encoded protein is CASSPGQENYGYTF.

This clone was detected a few times. The rearrangement links TRBV19 to TRBJ1-4; 10 bases align to TRBD1. The CDR3 consists of 16 residues. Germline V gene data show CDR1 as LNHDA and CDR2 as SQIVND (reference sequence). The V gene end was trimmed by 4 bases and the J gene end by 8 bases; junction bases not matched to a gene: 10. The CDR3 here is CASSTRDRGSPEKLFF. The CDR3 nucleotides read TGTGCCAGTAGTACCCGGGACAGGGGATCTCCGGAAAAACTGTTTTTT.

This clone was detected only once. The chain combines TRBV12-2 with TRBJ2-7; no DNA check was done on the table's D call, TRBD1. TRBV12-2 is listed as a pseudogene. The CDR3 sequence is 18 residues long. CDR3 loop: CASRLAVPRAGDSYEQYV. In nucleotides, the CDR3 is TGTGCAAGTCGCTTAGCGGTCCCCAGGGCAGGGGATTCCTACGAGCAGTACGTC.

The chain couples TRBV12-3 or TRBV12-4 to TRBJ1-1; D possibly corresponds to TRBD1 (6 bases). V lost 6 bases to trimming and J lost 2 bases, with 10 bases between them. This CDR3 region has 13 residues. The CDR3 here is CASSLTGNTEAFF. The CDR3 nucleotides are TGTGCCAGCAGCCTGACAGGAAACACTGAAGCTTTCTTT.

V is TRBV16 and J is TRBJ2-1; 11 bases line up with TRBD2. With V trimmed by 5 bases and J by 2 bases, 5 bases remained unmatched. The CDR3 is 16 amino acids. Germline V CDR1 and CDR2: KGHSY, FQNENV. CDR3 protein: CASSTGTSGAYNEQFF. CDR3 nucleotide sequence: TGTGCCAGCAGCACAGGGACTAGCGGAGCCTACAATGAGCAGTTCTTC.

V and J are TRBV29-1 and TRBJ2-7; possibly TRBD1 for D (6 bases). V was pared by 6 bases and J by 2 bases, with 23 bases between. Germline V gene sequence: CDR1 SQVTM, CDR2 ANQGSEA. CDR3 length: 16 residues. The CDR3 sequence is CSVAGTKHLPTYEQYF. CDR3 DNA: TGCAGCGTCGCCGGGACAAAACACTTACCCACCTACGAGCAGTACTTC.

V and J are TRBV6-4 and TRBJ2-3; 8 bases fit TRBD2. This CDR3 is 15 amino acids long. Germline CDR1 and CDR2: MRHNA and SNTAGT. Unmatched junction bases numbered 3, after V lost 0 bases and J lost 4 bases. The CDR3 DNA reads TGTGCCAGCAGTGACTCGACGGGAGGGCCAGATACGCAGTATTTT. It specifies CASSDSTGGPDTQYF.

The chain is built from TRBV15 and TRBJ1-4; TRBD1 is a possible D gene (5 bases). The CDR3 covers 16 residues. The V and J ends lost 0 bases and 3 bases respectively, with 11 bases between them. Germline values: CDR1 LNHNV, CDR2 YYDKDF (reference sequence). The CDR3 sequence: CATSRETAYANEKLFF. DNA of the CDR3: TGTGCCACCAGCAGAGAGACAGCTTACGCTAATGAAAAACTGTTTTTT.

This CDR3 reads CASSTGSGNTIYF. CDR3 coding DNA: TGTGCCAGCAGCACAGGGTCTGGAAACACCATATATTTT. The chain recombines TRBV12-3 or TRBV12-4 with TRBJ1-3, with D perhaps matching TRBD1 (6 bases). The CDR3 totals 13 residues. Trimming cost V 6 bases and J 1 base, with 7 bases left between them.

The chain has TRBV4-3 and TRBJ1-1; TRBD1 aligns across 11 bases. Trimming cost V 4 bases and J 4 bases; bases outside gene matches: 14. The germline CDR1 and CDR2 sequences are LGHNA and YSLEER. The CDR3 is 18 amino acids. CDR3 nucleotides: TGCGCCAGCAGCCGCCAAGATCATCCCGGGACAGGGGGCACTGAAGCTTTCTTT. Translation gives CASSRQDHPGTGGTEAFF.

The chain links TRBV5-1 to TRBJ2-2; 8 nucleotides align to TRBD1. In germline, CDR1 is SGHRS, CDR2 YFSETQ. This CDR3 is built from 14 residues. V shed 5 bases and J 3 bases; nucleotides not matched to a gene: 3. The chain's CDR3 is CASSLTGDTGELFF. In DNA form, the CDR3 reads TGCGCCAGCAGTTTGACAGGGGACACCGGGGAGCTGTTTTTT.

This chain links TRBV9 with TRBJ2-5; D is unresolved. Trimming left V 5 bases short and J 2 bases short, with 7 bases between. CDR3 length: 12 residues. Germline V CDR1 and CDR2: SGDLS, YYNGEE. CDR3 amino acids: CASSATQETQYF. CDR3 nucleotides: TGTGCCAGCAGTGCAACTCAAGAGACCCAGTACTTC.

This clone appeared a single time. The CDR3 sequence: CASSPVIAGVGTKNIQYF. As DNA, the CDR3 is TGCGCCAGCAGCCCCGTGATAGCGGGAGTGGGGACCAAAAACATTCAGTACTTC. The chain has TRBV4-3 and TRBJ2-4, with TRBD2 identical over 9 bases. J was trimmed by 2 bases and V by 4 bases; bases with no gene match: 12. The CDR3 consists of 18 residues. Germline values: CDR1 LGHNA, CDR2 YSLEER.

The V gene is TRBV10-3, the J gene TRBJ1-3, with a tentative D call TRBD1 (5 bases). CDR3 length equals 13 residues. Germline-derived CDR1 and CDR2 are ENHRY and SYGVKD. Trimming removed 9 bases from V and 4 bases from J, with 13 bases in between. The CDR3 nucleotides read TGTGCCATAGGGACTGGAGGAGGAAACACCATATATTTT. Translating it yields CAIGTGGGNTIYF.

This sequence joins TRBV6-6 and TRBJ1-1; maybe TRBD1 (6 bases). The CDR3 loop spans 12 amino acids. CDR1 is MNHNY, CDR2 SVGAGI, per germline (reference sequence). The CDR3 here is CTGGREGTEAFF. In nucleotides, the CDR3 is TGTACCGGGGGGCGTGAGGGCACTGAAGCTTTCTTT.

V usage is TRBV11-2 and J usage is TRBJ2-1; D unresolved. CDR3 length: 15 residues. Trimming took off 1 base at V and 0 bases at J, with 7 bases between the two ends. From germline, CDR1 is SGHAT and CDR2 FQNNGV. CDR3 residues: CASSLGGGSYNEQFF. DNA of the CDR3: TGTGCCAGCAGCTTAGGCGGCGGCTCCTACAATGAGCAGTTCTTC.

CDR3 loop: CASSQPGQGDSPLHF. CDR3 bases: TGTGCCAGCAGCCAACCGGGACAGGGGGATTCACCCCTCCACTTT. The chain carries TRBV3-1 (or the pseudogene TRBV3-2) and TRBJ1-6; 11 bases are shared with TRBD1. Germline trimming cut 2 bases from V and 8 bases from J; bases unmatched to any gene: 2. The CDR3 loop spans 15 amino acids. Germline V lookup: CDR1 LGHDT, CDR2 YNNKEL (reference sequence).

The J gene is TRBJ2-1, the V gene TRBV10-2, with D maybe TRBD1 (6 bases). CDR3 length equals 15 residues. V was shortened by 2 bases and J by 9 bases, with 17 bases between the two germline ends. Germline values: CDR1 WSHSY, CDR2 SAAADI. CDR3 in amino acids: CASSERAPPGAEQFF. The CDR3 DNA is TGCGCCAGCAGTGAGAGGGCTCCACCAGGGGCTGAGCAGTTCTTC.

The J gene is TRBJ1-1, the V gene TRBV7-9; 7 nucleotides agree with TRBD1. The CDR3 is 13 residues long. V shed 5 bases and J 4 bases; nucleotides not matched to a gene: 4. The V gene's germline CDR1 is SEHNR and CDR2 FQNEAQ (reference sequence). The CDR3 here is CASSRRQGTEAFF. The CDR3 region has the DNA TGTGCCAGCAGCCGGAGACAGGGCACTGAAGCTTTCTTT.

The gene calls are TRBV7-9 and TRBJ1-3, with D perhaps matching TRBD1 (6 bases). V gave up 5 bases and J gave up 4 bases, with 9 bases separating them. The CDR3 is 13 amino acids. CDR1 and CDR2 (germline): SEHNR, FQNEAQ (reference sequence). The CDR3 region is CASSPGTGNTIYF. The CDR3 DNA reads as TGTGCCAGCAGCCCGGGGACAGGAAACACCATATATTTT.

The rearrangement joins TRBV10-3 to TRBJ2-1; 9 positions match TRBD1. This CDR3 region has 15 residues. The V gene's germline CDR1 is ENHRY and CDR2 SYGVKD. V gave up 5 bases and J gave up 2 bases; unmatched junction bases: 4. CDR3 amino acids: CAISTGQGTYNEQFF. CDR3 DNA sequence: TGTGCCATCAGTACAGGACAGGGGACCTACAATGAGCAGTTCTTC.

The CDR3 DNA reads as TGTGCCAGCAGCCAAGATTGGCACCAAGAGACCCAGTACTTC. This encodes CASSQDWHQETQYF. This chain joins TRBV14 and TRBJ2-5; D unresolved. The CDR3 contains 14 residues. Germline assignment: CDR1 SGHDN and CDR2 FVKESK. Trimming left V 0 bases short and J 0 bases short, with 5 bases between.

The CDR3 DNA reads as TGTGCCAGCAGCTTAGGGGCCAGCAGCACAGATACGCAGTATTTT. This codes for CASSLGASSTDTQYF. This chain connects TRBV7-2 to TRBJ2-3; D is undetermined. Germline V gene lookup returns CDR1 SGHTA and CDR2 FQGNSA. The CDR3 consists of 15 residues. Trimming shortened V by 1 base and J by 0 bases, and 8 bases separated the two germline ends.

The chain uses TRBV10-1 and TRBJ1-5; maybe TRBD1 (6 bases). CDR3 length equals 16 residues. Germline CDR1 and CDR2: WNHNN and SYGVQD (reference sequence). Trimming stripped 4 bases from V and 1 base from J, with 14 bases between. DNA for the CDR3: TGCGCCAGCAGTGGAGTCCACAGGGTAAGCAATCAGCCCCAGCATTTT. It specifies CASSGVHRVSNQPQHF.

This rearrangement joins TRBV19 to TRBJ1-2, with D possibly matching TRBD1 (6 bases). The CDR3 runs 17 residues. Trimming left V 7 bases short and J 1 base short, with 22 bases between. CDR1 LNHDA and CDR2 SQIVND come from the germline V gene (reference sequence). The CDR3 DNA follows: TGTGCCAGTACCGAGACAGGCCCCCTTACATTTAACTATGGCTACACCTTC. Protein sequence: CASTETGPLTFNYGYTF. The variable domain in full, completed from reference TRBV19 and TRBJ1-2, reads DGGITQSPKYLFRKEGQNVTLSCEQNLNHDAMYWYRQDPGQGLRLIYYSQIVNDFQKGDIAEGYSVSREKKESFPLTVTSAQKNPTAFYLCASTETGPLTFNYGYTFGSGTRLTVV.